This entry lists 18 T cell receptor beta chains sequenced from one sample in a study of T cell responses to AZD1222 COVID-19 vaccine (dated by TCRdb to the early 2020s). Library method: the immunoSEQ multiplex PCR assay. As stored in TCRdb, this immuneACCESS dataset retains in-frame rearrangements with V and J assigned. A fraction of the clones does not appear; measured against another copy, unresolved V genes explain less than half of the discrepancy, and the remainder lacks a known reason. The sample profile shows 100,000 to 150,000 clones; approximately 91% of them were found once. The biggest ten clones account for under 2% of the sample. The time point label, read with the paper, signifies: about 28 days (+/-7) after the second vaccine dose. This material consisted of peripheral blood, taken 28 days after the second AZD1222 dose. The receptors were sampled from an adult who received the AZD1222 COVID-19 vaccine.

The chain carries TRBV12-3 or TRBV12-4 and TRBJ1-1, with D possibly being TRBD1 (6 bases). V lost 6 bases and J 3 bases, leaving 11 bases between the germline ends. This CDR3 comprises 13 residues. CDR3: CASSKQGYTEAFF. The CDR3 DNA sequence: TGTGCCAGCAGCAAACAGGGTTACACTGAAGCTTTCTTT.

The chain couples TRBV27 to TRBJ1-3, with a weak D call TRBD1 (5 bases). Germline V gene sequence: CDR1 MNHEY, CDR2 SMNVEV (reference sequence). V shed 5 bases and J shed 7 bases, with 21 bases lying between them. This CDR3 spans 16 amino acids. CDR3 coding DNA: TGTGCCAGCAGTATCTCCCCGACCCATCCAGGGAACACCATATATTTT. It specifies CASSISPTHPGNTIYF.

This chain links TRBV6-5 with TRBJ2-1; the D gene is possibly TRBD2 (5 bases). The CDR3 length is 15 residues. The V end lost 5 bases, the J end lost 8 bases, and 19 bases lay between the germline ends. Germline CDR1 and CDR2: MNHEY and SVGAGI. DNA for the CDR3: TGTGCCAGCAGTCGCCCTAGAGGGTTTTTCTATGAGCAGTTCTTC. Its translation: CASSRPRGFFYEQFF.

The chain recombines TRBV6-5 with TRBJ2-5; 11 nucleotides agree with TRBD2. V shed 10 bases and J 3 bases; nucleotides not matched to a gene: 4. Germline V gene data show CDR1 as MNHEY and CDR2 as SVGAGI. The CDR3 is made up of 13 amino acids. In DNA form, the CDR3 reads TGTGCCACGGAACTAGCGGGAGAAGAGACCCAGTACTTC. Amino acids: CATELAGEETQYF.

CDR3 in amino acids: CASSQIFRDRVLNEKLFF. Here the CDR3 DNA reads TGCGCCAGCAGCCAGATATTCCGGGACAGGGTTCTTAATGAAAAACTGTTTTTT. This chain joins TRBV4-1 and TRBJ1-4; the match to TRBD1 covers 9 bases. This CDR3 is 18 amino acids long. V trimming: 3 bases; J trimming: 4 bases; junction bases outside the gene matches: 12. Germline assignment: CDR1 MGHRA and CDR2 YSYEKL.

V usage is TRBV19 and J usage is TRBJ2-1; 10 nucleotides line up with TRBD2. CDR3 length equals 16 residues. The J segment lost 9 bases and the V segment lost 4 bases, leaving 12 bases of the junction unmatched. CDR1 is LNHDA, CDR2 SQIVND, per germline (reference sequence). This CDR3 is CASSTSSAGGPFEQFF. The CDR3 nucleotides are TGTGCCAGTAGTACGTCTTCAGCGGGAGGGCCTTTTGAGCAGTTCTTC.

The V call is TRBV30, the J call TRBJ1-4, with no clear D. Trimming cost V 2 bases and J 8 bases, with 15 bases left between them. The CDR3 length is 14 residues. Germline V gene sequence: CDR1 GTSNPN, CDR2 SVGIG (reference sequence). The CDR3 region has the DNA TGTGCCTGGAGTCCGTCGGACCTTACGGAAAAACTGTTTTTT. It codes for CAWSPSDLTEKLFF.

CDR3 residues: CASSQQSARDFQGEQFF. The CDR3 bases are TGTGCCAGCAGCCAACAGTCGGCACGTGATTTCCAGGGTGAGCAGTTCTTC. This chain links TRBV4-2 with TRBJ2-1, with TRBD1 as a possible D gene (5 bases). This CDR3 has 17 amino acids. V was clipped by 2 bases and J by 9 bases, with 23 bases between them. Germline assignment: CDR1 LGHNA and CDR2 YNFKEQ.

The gene calls are TRBV7-2 and TRBJ2-7; 12 nucleotides line up with TRBD2. CDR1 is SGHTA, CDR2 FQGNSA, per germline. This CDR3 is built from 15 residues. The junction had 6 bases not matched to a gene; V was cut back by 5 bases and J by 4 bases. The CDR3, as DNA: TGTGCCAGCAGCCATGGACTAGCGGGATCATACGAGCAGTACGTC. This encodes CASSHGLAGSYEQYV.

The chain carries TRBV3-1 (or the pseudogene TRBV3-2) and TRBJ1-5, with TRBD1 matching 11 bases. V lost 4 bases, J lost 7 bases, and 3 bases stayed unmatched. This CDR3 spans 14 amino acids. The V gene's germline CDR1 is LGHDT and CDR2 YNNKEL (reference sequence). The CDR3 spells CASSRDRGNQPQHF. CDR3 nucleotides: TGTGCCAGCAGCCGGGACAGGGGGAACCAGCCCCAGCATTTT.

V and J are TRBV24-1 and TRBJ2-3, with D perhaps matching TRBD1 (6 bases). The CDR3 is 20 residues long. V was clipped by 4 bases and J by 0 bases, with 25 bases between them. Germline lookup yields CDR1 KGHDR and CDR2 SFDVKD. This CDR3 reads CATSDQQDIQGLSSTDTQYF. CDR3 DNA sequence: TGTGCCACCAGTGACCAGCAGGACATTCAGGGGTTAAGTAGCACAGATACGCAGTATTTT.

The V call is TRBV5-4, the J call TRBJ1-2, with TRBD1 matching over 11 bases. Per germline, CDR1 SGHNT and CDR2 YYREEE (reference sequence). This CDR3 region has 16 residues. V gave up 0 bases and J gave up 4 bases; unmatched junction bases: 5. CDR3 nucleotides: TGTGCCAGCAGCTTGGCTGGGGGACAGGGGGTCTATGGCTACACCTTC. This translates into CASSLAGGQGVYGYTF.

The chain uses TRBV21-1 and TRBJ2-7. TRBV21-1 is classified as a pseudogene. There are 11 residues in the CDR3. The CDR3 spells CACPWKGEQYV. CDR3 DNA sequence: TGTGCCTGCCCGTGGAAGGGCGAGCAGTACGTC.

The chain links TRBV11-2 to TRBJ1-4; 9 bases match TRBD1. The J segment lost 6 bases and the V segment lost 4 bases, leaving 3 bases of the junction unmatched. The CDR3 covers 14 residues. Germline V CDR1 and CDR2: SGHAT, FQNNGV. CDR3 coding DNA: TGTGCCAGCAGCTCCGGGACAGGGTATGAAAAACTGTTTTTT. Protein sequence: CASSSGTGYEKLFF. The full variable domain, its missing parts supplied by reference TRBV11-2 and TRBJ1-4, is EAGVAQSPRYKIIEKRQSVAFWCNPISGHATLYWYQQILGQGPKLLIQFQNNGVVDDSQLPKDRFSAERLKGVDSTLKIQPAKLEDSAVYLCASSSGTGYEKLFFGSGTQLSVL.

The V call is TRBV24-1, the J call TRBJ2-7, with D perhaps matching TRBD2 (6 bases). V lost 4 bases, J lost 4 bases, and 16 bases lay in between. Germline lookup yields CDR1 KGHDR and CDR2 SFDVKD. This CDR3 region has 15 residues. Written as DNA, the CDR3 is TGTGCCACCAGTGAGGCCCGGGACTCCTCGTACGAGCAGTACGTC. It codes for CATSEARDSSYEQYV.

The chain is built from TRBV27 and TRBJ1-6, with 9 bases matching TRBD1. With V trimmed by 6 bases and J by 10 bases, 16 bases remained unmatched. This CDR3 is 17 amino acids long. The germline V gene encodes CDR1 MNHEY and CDR2 SMNVEV (reference sequence). CDR3 DNA: TGTGCCAGCAGGCCCCTAACCACGGACAGGGGTAGATCACCCCTCCACTTT. This codes for CASRPLTTDRGRSPLHF.

In DNA, the CDR3 is TGTGCCAGCAGCCTTCTCCGGGAGCTGTTTTTT. Translated, it gives CASSLLRELFF. The V call is TRBV12-3 or TRBV12-4, the J call TRBJ2-2; no clear D gene. The V gene lost 6 bases and the J gene lost 9 bases, with 8 bases spanning the gap. This CDR3 is built from 11 residues.

This clone was detected a few times. J is TRBJ1-5 and V is TRBV2; 7 bases line up with TRBD1. Losses at the gene ends were 6 bases for V and 0 bases for J; bases not matched to a gene: 5. Looked up from germline, CDR1 is SNHLY and CDR2 is FYNNEI. The CDR3 consists of 15 residues. The CDR3 reads CASRSGQLSNQPQHF. The CDR3 DNA sequence: TGTGCCAGCAGGTCGGGACAGCTTAGCAATCAGCCCCAGCATTTT.